This TCR beta chain was obtained from a study of T cells in Graves' hyperthyroidism and ophthalmopathy. This clonotype has a single count. Germline V gives CDR1 SGHVS, CDR2 FQNEAQ. The CDR3 is 16 amino acids. V gave up 5 bases and J gave up 3 bases; unmatched junction bases: 9. Every diagnosis used clinical symptoms, serum thyroxine and TRAb, thyroid ultrasound and orbital computed tomography. The investigators amplified TCR beta CDR3 regions from RNA transcripts. The primer set for the first-round RT-PCR of the TCR CDR3 was HTBI. One entry per CDR3 protein results from TCRdb running MiXCR on the multiplex PCR reads. This table holds about 540,000 distinct CDR3 sequences, roughly 50% found once.

Source material: peripheral blood or thyroid tissue (not recorded which). The rearrangement links TRBV7-8 to TRBJ2-7; the match to TRBD2 covers 11 bases. The TCR originated in a woman aged 18-29 years with Graves' hyperthyroidism. CDR3 in amino acids: CASSINSGTSGYEQYF. The DNA for the CDR3 is TGTGCCAGCAGCATTAATAGCGGGACTAGCGGCTACGAGCAGTACTTC.